This T cell receptor (beta chain) was sequenced for a study of blood T cell repertoires in COVID-19. As for the study in general: T cells, B-cell-depleted T cells, or PBMCs supplied cDNA or gDNA.

In the authors' workflow: Amplification with reference gene primers provided the estimates of nucleated cell counts. Here immunoSEQ multiplex PCR was the method, and the copy in TCRdb shows in-frame clones only, minus some. D and trimming were read from the DNA, whereas the V and J calls and clone size are those reported in that table. The sample contains about 220,000 clones, almost 90% of which appear only once. V trimming: 8 bases; J trimming: 3 bases; junction bases outside the gene matches: 4. The length of the CDR3 is 14 residues. From germline, CDR1 is KGHSH and CDR2 LQKENI. Cohort assignment relied on participant-reported clinical history. Exposed participants encountered a COVID-19 case during the 2 weeks preceding study entry.

The chain links TRBV18 to TRBJ2-2; 9 positions agree with TRBD1. Source material: PBMCs or T cells enriched from blood (not recorded which). This sequence was found in a man aged 25 to 45 who had been exposed to COVID-19. CDR3 region: CASPRTGDTGELFF. CDR3 nucleotides: TGTGCCAGCCCCAGGACAGGGGACACCGGGGAGCTGTTTTTT.